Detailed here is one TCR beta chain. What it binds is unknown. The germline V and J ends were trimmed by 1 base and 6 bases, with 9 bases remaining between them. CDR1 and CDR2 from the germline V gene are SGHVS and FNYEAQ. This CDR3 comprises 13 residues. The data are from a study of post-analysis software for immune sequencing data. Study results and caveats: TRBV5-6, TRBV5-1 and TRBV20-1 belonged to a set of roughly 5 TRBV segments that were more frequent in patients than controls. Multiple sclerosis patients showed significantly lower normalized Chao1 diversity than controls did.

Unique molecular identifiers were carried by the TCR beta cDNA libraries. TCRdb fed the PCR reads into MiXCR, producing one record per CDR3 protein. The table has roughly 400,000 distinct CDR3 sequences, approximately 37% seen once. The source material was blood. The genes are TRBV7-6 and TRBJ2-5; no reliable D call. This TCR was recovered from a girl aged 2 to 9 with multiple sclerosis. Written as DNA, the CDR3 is TGTGCCAGCAGCTTAGGGGATGCGAAGACCCAGTACTTC. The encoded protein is CASSLGDAKTQYF. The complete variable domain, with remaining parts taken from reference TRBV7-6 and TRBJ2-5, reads GAGVSQSPRYKVTKRGQDVALRCDPISGHVSLYWYRQALGQGPEFLTYFNYEAQQDKSGLPNDRFSAERPEGSISTLTIQRTEQRDSAMYRCASSLGDAKTQYFGPGTRLLVL.